A single sample is the source of the 32 T cell receptor beta chains below, sequenced in a study of control samples from healthy donors and cancer patients. Clones were read by immunoSEQ multiplex PCR, and TCRdb kept only the in-frame ones, dropping some. The sample has about 120,000 clones, nearly 95% seen once; the top ten hold 2.6%. Source material: blood. Receptors originate from a man aged 30 to 39 in good health.

This clone was recorded once. The rearrangement joins TRBV28 to TRBJ1-5; TRBD1 matches 7 bases. V gave up 8 bases and J gave up 6 bases; unmatched junction bases: 13. This CDR3 has 15 amino acids. The germline CDR1 and CDR2 sequences are MDHEN and SYDVKM. CDR3 in DNA: TGTGCCAGCCGTGGGGGTAGGGGGCCCAGTCAGCCCCAGCATTTT. Protein: CASRGGRGPSQPQHF. The entire variable domain, with the rest obtained from reference TRBV28 and TRBJ1-5, is as follows: DVKVTQSSRYLVKRTGEKVFLECVQDMDHENMFWYRQDPGLGLRLIYFSYDVKMKEKGDIPEGYSVSREKKERFSLILESASTNQTSMYLCASRGGRGPSQPQHFGDGTRLSIL.

The table lists this clone with a count of one. V gene TRBV5-1 combines with J gene TRBJ1-6; D remains unclear. V lost 0 bases and J 5 bases, leaving 6 bases between the germline ends. In germline, CDR1 is SGHRS, CDR2 YFSETQ. The CDR3 contains 14 residues. The DNA for the CDR3 is TGCGCCAGCAGCTTGGAGTGGGATAATTCACCCCTCCACTTT. Residues: CASSLEWDNSPLHF.

This CDR3 is CASRIPGNGLHTEAFF. The DNA for the CDR3 is TGTGCCAGCAGGATTCCCGGGAACGGCCTTCACACTGAAGCTTTCTTT. The chain joins TRBV28 to TRBJ1-1; D remains ambiguous. The CDR3 extends over 16 amino acids. V was cut by 6 bases and J by 3 bases, with 20 bases left in between. CDR1 and CDR2 (germline): MDHEN, SYDVKM.

J is TRBJ2-1 and V is TRBV5-1; TRBD2 matches at 9 bases. V shed 0 bases, J shed 8 bases, and the junction held 6 bases outside the gene matches. Germline V gives CDR1 SGHRS, CDR2 YFSETQ. CDR3 length: 15 amino acids. CDR3 sequence reads: CASSLGGSGGDEQFF. CDR3 in DNA: TGCGCCAGCAGCTTGGGTGGTAGCGGGGGTGATGAGCAGTTCTTC.

This clone appeared once. CDR3 in amino acids: CASRGLAGALSYEQYV. The CDR3 nucleotides read TGTGCCAGCAGGGGACTAGCGGGGGCCCTCTCCTACGAGCAGTACGTC. V and J are TRBV2 and TRBJ2-7; 14 bases are a match to TRBD2. The CDR3 extends over 16 amino acids. Germline V gene lookup returns CDR1 SNHLY and CDR2 FYNNEI. The ends lost 6 bases at V and 0 bases at J; junction bases unmatched: 4.

This clone was detected only a few times. The J gene is TRBJ1-2, the V gene TRBV5-6, with D possibly being TRBD1 (5 bases). V was shortened by 7 bases and J by 3 bases, with 13 bases between the two germline ends. This CDR3 region has 13 residues. Germline V gene data show CDR1 as SGHDT and CDR2 as YYEEEE. The CDR3 loop is CASSDRGDYGYTF. Written as DNA, the CDR3 is TGTGCCAGCTCTGACCGGGGCGACTATGGCTACACCTTC.

V gene TRBV27 combines with J gene TRBJ1-2; 9 bases map to TRBD1. CDR3 length: 16 amino acids. Per germline, CDR1 MNHEY and CDR2 SMNVEV (reference sequence). V was pared by 3 bases and J by 0 bases, with 5 bases of the junction left unmatched. Here the CDR3 reads CASSFRQGVANYGYTF. The CDR3, as DNA: TGTGCCAGCAGTTTCCGACAGGGGGTAGCTAACTATGGCTACACCTTC.

The chain carries TRBV6-5 and TRBJ1-1; TRBD1 matches 10 bases. J lost 10 bases, V lost 0 bases, and 8 bases had no gene match. Germline assignment: CDR1 MNHEY and CDR2 SVGAGI. The CDR3 spans 15 residues. The CDR3 is CASSYSGTGELGAFF. The CDR3 nucleotides are TGTGCCAGCAGTTACTCGGGGACAGGGGAGTTGGGAGCTTTCTTT.

The chain joins TRBV27 to TRBJ1-5, with 7 bases that match TRBD1. Unmatched junction bases numbered 5, after V lost 3 bases and J lost 9 bases. Germline CDR1 MNHEY, CDR2 SMNVEV (reference sequence). This CDR3 region has 13 residues. The CDR3 region is CASSFDRERPQHF. The CDR3 nucleotides are TGTGCCAGCAGTTTCGACAGGGAACGGCCCCAGCATTTT.

The V and J genes are TRBV11-2 and TRBJ2-7, with 7 bases that match TRBD1. CDR1 is SGHAT, CDR2 FQNNGV, per germline. The CDR3 spans 14 residues. Trimming cost V 5 bases and J 2 bases; bases outside gene matches: 6. The CDR3 reads CASSQPDRAYEQYF. The CDR3 DNA reads as TGTGCCAGCAGCCAACCCGACAGGGCCTACGAGCAGTACTTC.

The genes are TRBV3-1 (or the pseudogene TRBV3-2) and TRBJ2-5; D is ambiguous. Germline lookup yields CDR1 LGHDT and CDR2 YNNKEL (reference sequence). The CDR3 extends over 14 amino acids. Trimming took off 0 bases at V and 2 bases at J, with 7 bases between the two ends. This CDR3 is CASSQESLQETQYF. The CDR3 coding sequence is TGTGCCAGCAGCCAAGAAAGCCTGCAAGAGACCCAGTACTTC.

V usage is TRBV7-2 and J usage is TRBJ1-6; D is uncertain. The germline CDR1 and CDR2 sequences are SGHTA and FQGNSA. The CDR3 runs 16 residues. Trimming took 5 bases from V and 0 from J, leaving 11 bases between them. The CDR3 bases are TGTGCCAGCAGCCCTACCTGGGACTCCTATAATTCACCCCTCCACTTT. Protein sequence: CASSPTWDSYNSPLHF.

This rearrangement joins TRBV2 to TRBJ1-2, with D maybe TRBD1 (6 bases). V was pared by 7 bases and J by 7 bases, with 22 bases between. The CDR3 loop spans 15 amino acids. Germline V gives CDR1 SNHLY, CDR2 FYNNEI. In DNA, the CDR3 is TGTGCCAGCACCAGACGACTGGCAGGGGAGGGTGGCTACACCTTC. Protein: CASTRRLAGEGGYTF.

Points on this clone: The same CDR3 can be traced to other DNA sequences in this sample. The V gene is TRBV7-9, the J gene TRBJ1-6; weak D call: TRBD1 (5 bases). Trimming removed 0 bases from V and 14 bases from J, with 14 bases in between. CDR1 is SEHNR, CDR2 FQNEAQ, per germline (reference sequence). The length of the CDR3 is 14 residues. In nucleotides, the CDR3 is TGTGCCAGCAGCTTAGCGGGGGAGGGGCGGGCCCTCCACTTT. Translating gives CASSLAGEGRALHF.

Remarks on this clone: Germline is not matched at one junction end, which may reflect a read error. V usage is TRBV2 and J usage is TRBJ1-2, with 12 bases identical to TRBD1. From germline, CDR1 is SNHLY and CDR2 FYNNEI. The CDR3 runs to 14 residues. The CDR3 coding sequence is TGTGCCAGCACCGGGGACAGGGGGCCTCCATCTCGGGCCTTC. Its protein product is CASTGDRGPPSRAF.

The chain is built from TRBV24-1 and TRBJ1-2, with TRBD1 matching 9 bases. There are 12 residues in the CDR3. The junction had 1 base not matched to a gene; V was cut back by 6 bases and J by 6 bases. The germline V gene has CDR1 KGHDR and CDR2 SFDVKD. The CDR3 loop reads CATSNRGHGYTF. The CDR3 DNA sequence: TGTGCCACCAGTAACAGGGGGCATGGCTACACCTTC.

The genes are TRBV5-1 and TRBJ2-5, with D perhaps given as TRBD1 or TRBD2 (5 bases each). The CDR3 contains 15 residues. Germline assignment: CDR1 SGHRS and CDR2 YFSETQ. Between the trimmed V and J ends, which lost 4 bases and 3 bases, there was a span of 16 bases. As DNA, the CDR3 is TGCGCCAGCAGCCTAGGGGACCGCGATGAAGAGACCCAGTACTTC. Its translation is CASSLGDRDEETQYF.

This clone was seen a handful of times. The chain joins TRBV6-5 to TRBJ1-4; the D is unclear. There are 14 residues in the CDR3. Germline-derived CDR1 and CDR2 are MNHEY and SVGAGI. V was pared by 5 bases and J by 0 bases, with 7 bases between. This CDR3 reads CASSRVATNEKLFF. The CDR3 DNA reads TGTGCCAGCAGTCGAGTTGCAACTAATGAAAAACTGTTTTTT.

The gene calls are TRBV5-5 and TRBJ1-2; maybe TRBD1 (5 bases). Per the germline V gene, CDR1 is SGHKS and CDR2 is YYEKEE (reference sequence). The CDR3 contains 15 residues. The ends were cut back, 2 bases at V and 2 bases at J, with 13 bases in the middle. The CDR3 here is CASSLERGPNYGYTF. The CDR3 DNA is TGTGCCAGCAGCTTAGAAAGGGGACCGAACTATGGCTACACCTTC. Together with reference TRBV5-5 and TRBJ1-2, the CDR3 gives the full variable domain: DAGVTQSPTHLIKTRGQQVTLRCSPISGHKSVSWYQQVLGQGPQFIFQYYEKEERGRGNFPDRFSARQFPNYSSELNVNALLLGDSALYLCASSLERGPNYGYTFGSGTRLTVV.

The rearrangement uses TRBV28 and TRBJ1-5; possibly TRBD1 for D (6 bases). V was pared by 6 bases and J by 5 bases, with 20 bases between. CDR1 and CDR2 from the germline V gene are MDHEN and SYDVKM. The CDR3 is 16 amino acids. The CDR3 sequence is CASSFTGLSVDQPQHF. The CDR3 region has the DNA TGTGCCAGCAGCTTCACAGGGCTCTCGGTCGATCAGCCCCAGCATTTT. The variable domain in full, completed from reference TRBV28 and TRBJ1-5, reads DVKVTQSSRYLVKRTGEKVFLECVQDMDHENMFWYRQDPGLGLRLIYFSYDVKMKEKGDIPEGYSVSREKKERFSLILESASTNQTSMYLCASSFTGLSVDQPQHFGDGTRLSIL.

V and J are TRBV28 and TRBJ1-2; maybe TRBD1 (6 bases). The CDR3 covers 14 residues. V shed 3 bases and J shed 4 bases, with 12 bases lying between them. The germline CDR1 and CDR2 sequences are MDHEN and SYDVKM. The CDR3 loop reads CASSLDRQAYGYTF. The CDR3 DNA is TGTGCCAGCAGTTTGGATCGACAGGCCTATGGCTACACCTTC.

The chain combines TRBV19 with TRBJ2-3; a weak D match, TRBD1 (5 bases). CDR1 and CDR2 from the germline V gene are LNHDA and SQIVND (reference sequence). The CDR3 spans 15 residues. The V gene lost 5 bases and the J gene lost 5 bases, with 17 bases spanning the gap. The CDR3 region has the DNA TGTGCCAGTAGTCTATGGACAATGACGGAAGATACGCAGTATTTT. Protein: CASSLWTMTEDTQYF.

The rearrangement links TRBV7-6 to TRBJ2-2, with D tentatively TRBD2 (6 bases). The CDR3 is 15 amino acids. The germline V and J ends were trimmed by 7 bases and 5 bases, with 17 bases remaining between them. Germline loops: CDR1 SGHVS, CDR2 FNYEAQ. The CDR3 sequence: CASTPGRGTTGELFF. CDR3 DNA: TGTGCCAGCACCCCCGGGCGCGGGACTACCGGGGAGCTGTTTTTT. The full variable domain, with the rest looked up from reference TRBV7-6 and TRBJ2-2, is GAGVSQSPRYKVTKRGQDVALRCDPISGHVSLYWYRQALGQGPEFLTYFNYEAQQDKSGLPNDRFSAERPEGSISTLTIQRTEQRDSAMYRCASTPGRGTTGELFFGEGSRLTVL.

This clone was counted a single time. The chain carries TRBV6-5 and TRBJ2-5; a possible D gene is TRBD2 (5 bases). With 7 bases removed from V and 4 bases from J, the gap between germline ends came to 16 bases. The CDR3 runs to 14 residues. Germline V CDR1 and CDR2: MNHEY, SVGAGI. DNA for the CDR3: TGTGCCAGCAACCCGGGGAACTCTCGAGAGACCCAGTACTTC. Its translation: CASNPGNSRETQYF.

This rearrangement joins TRBV27 to TRBJ2-1; D is possibly TRBD1 (6 bases). Germline V gene sequence: CDR1 MNHEY, CDR2 SMNVEV (reference sequence). This CDR3 comprises 15 residues. The germline V and J ends were trimmed by 5 bases and 5 bases, with 16 bases remaining between them. The CDR3 region is CASSRTDRAHNEQFF. In DNA, the CDR3 is TGTGCCAGCAGTCGGACGGACAGAGCACACAATGAGCAGTTCTTC.

The V and J genes are TRBV6-5 and TRBJ1-3, with D hard to call. Germline V gene data show CDR1 as MNHEY and CDR2 as SVGAGI. V was trimmed by 4 bases and J by 1 base, leaving 5 bases between them. The CDR3 consists of 13 residues. CDR3 sequence reads: CASSSLSGNTIYF. In DNA, the CDR3 is TGTGCCAGCAGTTCACTATCTGGAAACACCATATATTTT.

V and J are TRBV28 and TRBJ2-6, with a tentative D call TRBD1 (5 bases). CDR3 length equals 19 residues. Germline V gene lookup returns CDR1 MDHEN and CDR2 SYDVKM. V lost 6 bases and J 2 bases, leaving 23 bases between the germline ends. The CDR3 sequence: CASRAIQGAYGTGANVLTF. CDR3 bases: TGTGCCAGCAGGGCCATCCAGGGCGCGTATGGAACTGGGGCCAACGTCCTGACTTTC.

The chain links TRBV7-2 to TRBJ2-1; 11 bases fit TRBD1. The ends lost 5 bases at V and 8 bases at J; junction bases unmatched: 5. The CDR3 runs 14 residues. Germline lookup yields CDR1 SGHTA and CDR2 FQGNSA. CDR3 in amino acids: CASSLGTGGDEQFF. The CDR3 DNA reads TGTGCCAGCAGCCTAGGGACAGGGGGGGATGAGCAGTTCTTC.

The V call is TRBV6-5, the J call TRBJ1-3; no clear D. CDR1 is MNHEY, CDR2 SVGAGI, per germline. The length of the CDR3 is 15 residues. The V end lost 2 bases, the J end lost 7 bases, and 15 bases lay between the germline ends. In DNA form, the CDR3 reads TGTGCCAGCAGTTACGATTGGAAGGGCGACAACACCATATATTTT. This gives the protein CASSYDWKGDNTIYF.

V gene TRBV5-6 combines with J gene TRBJ2-3; no firm D call. The germline CDR1 and CDR2 sequences are SGHDT and YYEEEE. The CDR3 contains 14 residues. Trimming pared 7 bases from V and 6 bases from J, leaving 18 bases between. CDR3: CASEPWGASDTQYF. CDR3 DNA sequence: TGTGCCAGCGAGCCTTGGGGTGCTTCGGATACGCAGTATTTT. The full variable domain, completed using reference TRBV5-6 and TRBJ2-3, is DAGVTQSPTHLIKTRGQQVTLRCSPKSGHDTVSWYQQALGQGPQFIFQYYEEEERQRGNFPDRFSGHQFPNYSSELNVNALLLGDSALYLCASEPWGASDTQYFGPGTRLTVL.

In nucleotides, the CDR3 is TGCGCCAGCAGCTTCTTGGGCTCGACCTCTGGGGCCAACGTCCTGACTTTC. Residues: CASSFLGSTSGANVLTF. The chain uses TRBV5-1 and TRBJ2-6; no reliable D call. CDR3 length: 17 amino acids. The germline V gene encodes CDR1 SGHRS and CDR2 YFSETQ. V lost 2 bases and J 0 bases, leaving 12 bases between the germline ends.

The genes are TRBV7-2 and TRBJ1-6; no reliable D call. This CDR3 region has 12 residues. V dropped 2 bases and J dropped 14 bases, with 10 bases sitting between them. CDR1 and CDR2 from the germline V gene are SGHTA and FQGNSA. The CDR3, as DNA: TGTGCCAGCAGCTTATGGCTGGAAGCCCTCCACTTT. Translating it yields CASSLWLEALHF.